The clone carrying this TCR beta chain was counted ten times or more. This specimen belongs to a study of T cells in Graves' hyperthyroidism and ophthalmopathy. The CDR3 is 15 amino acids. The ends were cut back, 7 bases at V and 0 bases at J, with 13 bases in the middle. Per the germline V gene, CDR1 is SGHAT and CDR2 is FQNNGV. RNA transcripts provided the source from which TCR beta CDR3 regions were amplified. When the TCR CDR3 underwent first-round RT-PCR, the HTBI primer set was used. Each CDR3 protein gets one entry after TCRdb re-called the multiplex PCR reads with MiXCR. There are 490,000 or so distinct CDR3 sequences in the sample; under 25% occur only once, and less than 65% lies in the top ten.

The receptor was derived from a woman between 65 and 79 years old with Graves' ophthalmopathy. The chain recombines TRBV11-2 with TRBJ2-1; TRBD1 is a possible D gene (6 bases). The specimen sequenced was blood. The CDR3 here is CASIANRVSYNEQFF. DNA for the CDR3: TGTGCCAGCATCGCGAACAGGGTCTCCTACAATGAGCAGTTCTTC. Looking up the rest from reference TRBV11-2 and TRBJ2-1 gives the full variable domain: EAGVAQSPRYKIIEKRQSVAFWCNPISGHATLYWYQQILGQGPKLLIQFQNNGVVDDSQLPKDRFSAERLKGVDSTLKIQPAKLEDSAVYLCASIANRVSYNEQFFGPGTRLTVL.